A selection of T cell receptor beta chains follows, all from one sample in a study of T-cell reconstitution after alpha-beta-depleted transplantation in children. TCRdb independently ran MiXCR on the PCR reads; one entry per CDR3 protein. In the table there are about 100,000 distinct CDR3 sequences, less than 6% of which are singletons. Source: PBMCs, mostly from graft donor cells, taken 60 days after TCRalphabeta/CD19-depleted stem cell transplant. The receptors here all came from a female patient aged 2-9 years who had a stem cell transplant for Fanconi anemia, so the T cells may come from the graft donor. The CDR3 runs from the conserved cysteine through the conserved F or W. The order of the fields is D gene, V gene, J gene, clone size, CDR3 DNA, CDR3 protein. D genes are given only for firm matches. Expanded clones are given a class, and other clones once, few, many or no size at all.

d_call: TRBD2
v_call: TRBV4-2
j_call: TRBJ2-2
clone_size: .
cdr3_nt: TGTGCCAGCAGCTACCCTAGCGGGGCCACCGGGGAGCTGTTTTTT
cdr3_aa: CASSYPSGATGELFF

d_call: TRBD2
v_call: TRBV20-1
j_call: TRBJ2-3
clone_size: .
cdr3_nt: TGCAGCCCAGGGACTAGCAGAGACACAGATACGCAGTATTTT
cdr3_aa: CSPGTSRDTDTQYF

d_call: TRBD1
v_call: TRBV20-1
j_call: TRBJ1-4
clone_size: .
cdr3_nt: TGCAGTGCTCGTGAGACAGGGACTAATGAAAAACTGTTTTTT
cdr3_aa: CSARETGTNEKLFF

d_call: .
v_call: TRBV30
j_call: TRBJ2-3
clone_size: many
cdr3_nt: TGTGCCTGGAGTCTCTCGGATACGCAGTATTTT
cdr3_aa: CAWSLSDTQYF

d_call: TRBD2
v_call: TRBV20-1
j_call: TRBJ2-7
clone_size: many
cdr3_nt: TGCAGTGCTAGAGGCGGGGGGGCCGTCTACGAGCAGTACTTC
cdr3_aa: CSARGGGAVYEQYF

d_call: .
v_call: TRBV12-3/TRBV12-4
j_call: TRBJ2-3
clone_size: many
cdr3_nt: TGTGCCAGCAGTTTACACGGGGGCGGTACGCAGTATTTT
cdr3_aa: CASSLHGGGTQYF

d_call: TRBD1
v_call: TRBV19
j_call: TRBJ2-1
clone_size: few
cdr3_nt: TGTGCCAGTAGTATCGCAGGGGGCGCCTACAATGAGCAGTTCTTC
cdr3_aa: CASSIAGGAYNEQFF

d_call: TRBD1
v_call: TRBV5-1
j_call: TRBJ2-7
clone_size: many
cdr3_nt: TGCGCCAGCAGCTTGGCCATCGGCAGGGGGCCCACCTACGAGCAGTACTTC
cdr3_aa: CASSLAIGRGPTYEQYF

d_call: .
v_call: TRBV7-2
j_call: TRBJ2-7
clone_size: many
cdr3_nt: TGTGCCAGCAGCTTTAGCCGATACGAGCAGTACTTC
cdr3_aa: CASSFSRYEQYF

d_call: .
v_call: TRBV12-3/TRBV12-4
j_call: TRBJ1-5
clone_size: many
cdr3_nt: TGTGCCAGCAGTCTCCAGGACACATTTAGCAATCAGCCCCAGCATTTT
cdr3_aa: CASSLQDTFSNQPQHF

d_call: TRBD1
v_call: TRBV18
j_call: TRBJ2-1
clone_size: .
cdr3_nt: TGTGCCAGCTCACCAAGGGGGCGCCTTTACAATGAGCAGTTCTTC
cdr3_aa: CASSPRGRLYNEQFF

d_call: TRBD1
v_call: TRBV12-3/TRBV12-4
j_call: TRBJ1-6
clone_size: .
cdr3_nt: TGTGCCAGCAGCCTTGGGACAGCCAATTCACCCCTCCACTTT
cdr3_aa: CASSLGTANSPLHF

d_call: .
v_call: TRBV10-3
j_call: TRBJ1-2
clone_size: many
cdr3_nt: TGTGCCATCAGTGAGTCTTTAGGCAATGGCTACACCTTC
cdr3_aa: CAISESLGNGYTF

d_call: .
v_call: TRBV12-3/TRBV12-4
j_call: TRBJ2-7
clone_size: .
cdr3_nt: TGTGCCAGCAGCCTAACGGGACAAAAATCCTACGAGCAGTACTTC
cdr3_aa: CASSLTGQKSYEQYF

d_call: TRBD2
v_call: TRBV15
j_call: TRBJ2-1
clone_size: many
cdr3_nt: TGTGCCACCAGCAGAGATACATCCGTACTAGCGGCTTACAATGAGCAGTTCTTC
cdr3_aa: CATSRDTSVLAAYNEQFF

d_call: .
v_call: TRBV28
j_call: TRBJ2-7
clone_size: many
cdr3_nt: TGTGCCAGCAGCTCAGGGGCGAATACCTACGAGCAGTACTTC
cdr3_aa: CASSSGANTYEQYF

d_call: .
v_call: TRBV12-3/TRBV12-4
j_call: TRBJ1-2
clone_size: .
cdr3_nt: TGTGCCAGCAGTAAAGACAGATCGCATGGCTACACCTTC
cdr3_aa: CASSKDRSHGYTF

d_call: .
v_call: TRBV7-9
j_call: TRBJ2-1
clone_size: .
cdr3_nt: TGTGCCAGCAGCTTTTGGACGGGGGAATCAGGACAGTTCTTC
cdr3_aa: CASSFWTGESGQFF

d_call: TRBD1
v_call: TRBV7-9
j_call: TRBJ1-4
clone_size: many
cdr3_nt: TGTGCCAGCGGACAGACAGGGACCATGCCAAATGAAAAACTGTTTTTT
cdr3_aa: CASGQTGTMPNEKLFF

d_call: .
v_call: TRBV5-1
j_call: TRBJ1-4
clone_size: few
cdr3_nt: TGCGCCAGCAGCCCGGTTTTACAGGGTGAAAAACTGTTTTTT
cdr3_aa: CASSPVLQGEKLFF

d_call: .
v_call: TRBV5-1
j_call: TRBJ2-1
clone_size: many
cdr3_nt: TGCGCCAGCAGCCGGGACAGTCTAGCGCGTTTCTACAATGAGCAGTTCTTC
cdr3_aa: CASSRDSLARFYNEQFF

d_call: .
v_call: TRBV7-3
j_call: TRBJ2-7
clone_size: many
cdr3_nt: TGTGCCAGCAGCTACCGACAGATTCGTGCCTACGAGCAGTACTTC
cdr3_aa: CASSYRQIRAYEQYF

d_call: TRBD2
v_call: TRBV7-2
j_call: TRBJ2-7
clone_size: many
cdr3_nt: TGTGCCAGCAGGACTAGCGGGAGGATCGAGCAGTACTTC
cdr3_aa: CASRTSGRIEQYF